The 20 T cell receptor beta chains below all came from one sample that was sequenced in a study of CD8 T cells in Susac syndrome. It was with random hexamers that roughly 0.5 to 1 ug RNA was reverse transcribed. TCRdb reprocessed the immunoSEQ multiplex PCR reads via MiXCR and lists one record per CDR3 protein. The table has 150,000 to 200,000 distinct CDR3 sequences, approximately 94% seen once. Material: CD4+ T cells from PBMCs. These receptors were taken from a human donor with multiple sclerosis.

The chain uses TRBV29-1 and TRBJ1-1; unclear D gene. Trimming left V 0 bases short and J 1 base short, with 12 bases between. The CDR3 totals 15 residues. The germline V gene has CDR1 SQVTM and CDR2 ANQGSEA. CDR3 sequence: CSVEDPHTTNTEAFF. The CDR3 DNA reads TGCAGCGTTGAAGATCCCCATACGACGAACACTGAAGCTTTCTTT.

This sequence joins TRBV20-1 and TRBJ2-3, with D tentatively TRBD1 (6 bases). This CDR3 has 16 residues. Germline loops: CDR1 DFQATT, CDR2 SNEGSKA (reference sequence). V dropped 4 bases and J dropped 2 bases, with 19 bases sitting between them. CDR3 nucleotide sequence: TGCAGTGCTAACCCCCTACGGCAGGGGACCACAGATACGCAGTATTTT. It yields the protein CSANPLRQGTTDTQYF.

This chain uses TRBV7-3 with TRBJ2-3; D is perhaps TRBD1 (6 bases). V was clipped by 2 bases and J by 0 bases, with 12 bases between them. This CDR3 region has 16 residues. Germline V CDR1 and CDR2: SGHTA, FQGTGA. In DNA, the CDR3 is TGTGCCAGCAGCTTATGGGGGCGAAGGAGCACAGATACGCAGTATTTT. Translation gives CASSLWGRRSTDTQYF.

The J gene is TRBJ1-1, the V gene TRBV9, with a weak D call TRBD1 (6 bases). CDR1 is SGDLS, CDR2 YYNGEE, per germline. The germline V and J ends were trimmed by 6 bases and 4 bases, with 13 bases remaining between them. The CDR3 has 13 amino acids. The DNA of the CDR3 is TGTGCCAGCACCAGTGACAGGAGCACTGAAGCTTTCTTT. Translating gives CASTSDRSTEAFF.

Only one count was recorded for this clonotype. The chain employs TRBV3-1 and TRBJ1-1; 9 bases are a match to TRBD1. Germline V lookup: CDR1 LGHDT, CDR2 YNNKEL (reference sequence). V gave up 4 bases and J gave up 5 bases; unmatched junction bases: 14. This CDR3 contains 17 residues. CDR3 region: CASSLRTGGRLLTEAFF. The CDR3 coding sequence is TGTGCCAGCAGCCTTCGTACAGGGGGCCGACTATTGACTGAAGCTTTCTTT.

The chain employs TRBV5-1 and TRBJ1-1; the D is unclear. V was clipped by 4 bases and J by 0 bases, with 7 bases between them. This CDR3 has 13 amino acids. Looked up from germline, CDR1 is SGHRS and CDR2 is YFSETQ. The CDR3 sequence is CASSPQVNTEAFF. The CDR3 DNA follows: TGCGCCAGCAGCCCCCAGGTGAACACTGAAGCTTTCTTT.

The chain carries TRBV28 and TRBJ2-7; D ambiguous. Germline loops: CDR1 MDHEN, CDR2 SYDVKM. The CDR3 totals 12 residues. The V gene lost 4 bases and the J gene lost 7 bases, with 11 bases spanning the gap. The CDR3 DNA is TGTGCCAGCAGTTCCCAATGGGGAGAGCAGTACTTC. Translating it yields CASSSQWGEQYF.

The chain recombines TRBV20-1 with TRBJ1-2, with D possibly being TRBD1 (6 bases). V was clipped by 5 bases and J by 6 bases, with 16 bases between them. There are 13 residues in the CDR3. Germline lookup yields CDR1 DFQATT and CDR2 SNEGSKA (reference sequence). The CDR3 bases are TGCAGTGCTGGGAAGCAGGGGCCGGATGGCTACACCTTC. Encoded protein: CSAGKQGPDGYTF.

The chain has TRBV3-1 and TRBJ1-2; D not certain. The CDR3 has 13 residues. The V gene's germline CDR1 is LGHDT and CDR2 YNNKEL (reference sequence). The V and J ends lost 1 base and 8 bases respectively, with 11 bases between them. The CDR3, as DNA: TGTGCCAGCAGCCAAGGGGTTCCGTCAGGCTACACCTTC. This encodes CASSQGVPSGYTF.

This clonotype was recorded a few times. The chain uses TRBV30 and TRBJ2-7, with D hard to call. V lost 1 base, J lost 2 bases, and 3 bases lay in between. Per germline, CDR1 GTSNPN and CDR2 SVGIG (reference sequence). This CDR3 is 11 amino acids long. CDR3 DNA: TGTGCCTGGAGTGGGACCTACGAGCAGTACTTC. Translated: CAWSGTYEQYF.

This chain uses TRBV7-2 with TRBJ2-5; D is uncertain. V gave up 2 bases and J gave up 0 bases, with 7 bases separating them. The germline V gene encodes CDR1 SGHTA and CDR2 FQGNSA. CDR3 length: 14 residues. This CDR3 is CASSLRVYQETQYF. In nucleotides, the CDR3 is TGTGCCAGCAGCTTAAGAGTGTACCAAGAGACCCAGTACTTC.

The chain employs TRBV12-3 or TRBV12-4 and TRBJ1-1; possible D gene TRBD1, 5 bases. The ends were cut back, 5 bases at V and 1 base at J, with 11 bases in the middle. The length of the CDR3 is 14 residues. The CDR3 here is CASSLGHANTEAFF. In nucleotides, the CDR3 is TGTGCCAGCAGTCTAGGACACGCGAACACTGAAGCTTTCTTT.

CDR3 coding DNA: TGTGCCAGCAGTTTACGAGCGGGGGCTCTAAGGCAGTACTTC. The encoded protein is CASSLRAGALRQYF. The J gene is TRBJ2-7, the V gene TRBV28, with 8 bases matching TRBD2. Germline V gives CDR1 MDHEN, CDR2 SYDVKM. The CDR3 is 14 residues long. V lost 2 bases to trimming and J lost 9 bases; unmatched junction nucleotides: 9.

The CDR3 protein is CSASTGSDYGYTF. DNA of the CDR3: TGCAGTGCCTCGACAGGGTCTGACTATGGCTACACCTTC. The chain joins TRBV20-1 to TRBJ1-2, with TRBD1 identical over 7 bases. The germline V gene encodes CDR1 DFQATT and CDR2 SNEGSKA (reference sequence). V gave up 6 bases and J gave up 3 bases; unmatched junction bases: 7. This CDR3 comprises 13 residues.

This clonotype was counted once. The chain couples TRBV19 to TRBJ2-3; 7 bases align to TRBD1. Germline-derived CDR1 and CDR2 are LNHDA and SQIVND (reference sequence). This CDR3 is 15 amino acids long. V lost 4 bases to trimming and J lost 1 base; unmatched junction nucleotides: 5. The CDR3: CASSKGQVRTDTQYF. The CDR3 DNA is TGTGCCAGTAGTAAAGGACAGGTTCGCACAGATACGCAGTATTTT.

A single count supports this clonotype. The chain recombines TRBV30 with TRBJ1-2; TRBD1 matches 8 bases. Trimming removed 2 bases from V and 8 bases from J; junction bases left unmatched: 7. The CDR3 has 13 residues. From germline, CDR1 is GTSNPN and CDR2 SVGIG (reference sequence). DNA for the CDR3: TGTGCCTGGAGTACCGGTAGGGACAGGGGCTACACCTTC. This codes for CAWSTGRDRGYTF.

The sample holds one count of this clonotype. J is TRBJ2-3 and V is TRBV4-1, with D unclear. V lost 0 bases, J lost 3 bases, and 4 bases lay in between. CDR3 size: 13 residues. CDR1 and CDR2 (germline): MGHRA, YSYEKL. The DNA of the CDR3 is TGCGCCAGCAGCCAAGAGGGGACAGATACGCAGTATTTT. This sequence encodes CASSQEGTDTQYF.

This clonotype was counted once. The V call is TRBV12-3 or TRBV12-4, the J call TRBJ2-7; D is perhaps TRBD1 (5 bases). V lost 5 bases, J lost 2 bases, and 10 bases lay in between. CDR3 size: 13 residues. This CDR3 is CASSGDSPYEQYF. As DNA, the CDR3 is TGTGCCAGCAGTGGCGACAGTCCCTACGAGCAGTACTTC.

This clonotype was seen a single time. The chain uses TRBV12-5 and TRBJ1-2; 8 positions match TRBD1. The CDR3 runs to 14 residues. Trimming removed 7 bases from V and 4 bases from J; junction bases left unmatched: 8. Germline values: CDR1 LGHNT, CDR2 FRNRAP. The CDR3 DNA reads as TGTGCTAGTGCCCCGGGACAGGAATTCTATGGCTACACCTTC. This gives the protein CASAPGQEFYGYTF.

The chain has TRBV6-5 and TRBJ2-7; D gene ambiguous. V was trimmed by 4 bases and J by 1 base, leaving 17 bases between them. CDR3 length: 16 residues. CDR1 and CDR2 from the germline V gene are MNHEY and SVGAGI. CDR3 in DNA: TGTGCCAGCAGTTCAACAATAGCCGGTTCTTCCTACGAGCAGTACTTC. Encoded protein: CASSSTIAGSSYEQYF.